This T cell receptor beta chain was captured in a study of T cell changes during pregnancy in multiple sclerosis. TCRdb's table, derived via immunoSEQ multiplex PCR, lists solely in-frame clones and lacks some. Here the sample spans roughly 13,000 clones, just over 90% being singletons. The V gene end was trimmed by 0 bases and the J gene end by 4 bases; junction bases not matched to a gene: 0. Germline CDR1 reads MRHNA; CDR2 reads SNTAGT. This CDR3 contains 15 residues. With respect to this clone: The same CDR3 arises from other DNA sequences in this sample as well.

Sample: peripheral blood, taken in the second trimester of pregnancy. The clonotype originates from a female donor in good health, enrolled as a control in a pregnancy study. This chain links TRBV6-4 with TRBJ2-1, with TRBD2 matching 10 bases. Written as DNA, the CDR3 is TGTGCCAGCAGTGACTCAGCGGGAGGGTACAATGAGCAGTTCTTC. Protein: CASSDSAGGYNEQFF.